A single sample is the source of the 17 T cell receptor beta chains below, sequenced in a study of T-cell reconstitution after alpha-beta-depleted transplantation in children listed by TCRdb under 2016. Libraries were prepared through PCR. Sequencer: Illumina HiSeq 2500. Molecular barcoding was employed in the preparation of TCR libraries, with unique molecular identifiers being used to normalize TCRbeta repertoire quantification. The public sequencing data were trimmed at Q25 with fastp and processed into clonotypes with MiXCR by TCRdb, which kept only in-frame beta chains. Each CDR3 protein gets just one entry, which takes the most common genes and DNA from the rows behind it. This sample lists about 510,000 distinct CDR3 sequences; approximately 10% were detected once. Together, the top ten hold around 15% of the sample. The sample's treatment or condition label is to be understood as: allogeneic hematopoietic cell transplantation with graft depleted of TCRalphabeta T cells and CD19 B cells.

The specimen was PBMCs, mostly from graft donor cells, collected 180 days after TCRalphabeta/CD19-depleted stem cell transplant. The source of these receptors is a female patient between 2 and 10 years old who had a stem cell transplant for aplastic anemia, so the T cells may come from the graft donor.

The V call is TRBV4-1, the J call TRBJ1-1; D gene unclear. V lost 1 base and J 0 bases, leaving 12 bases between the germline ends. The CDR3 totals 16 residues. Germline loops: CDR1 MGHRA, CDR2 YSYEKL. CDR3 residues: CASSQGFFLMNTEAFF. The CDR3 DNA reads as TGCGCCAGCAGCCAAGGGTTTTTCCTTATGAACACTGAAGCTTTCTTT.

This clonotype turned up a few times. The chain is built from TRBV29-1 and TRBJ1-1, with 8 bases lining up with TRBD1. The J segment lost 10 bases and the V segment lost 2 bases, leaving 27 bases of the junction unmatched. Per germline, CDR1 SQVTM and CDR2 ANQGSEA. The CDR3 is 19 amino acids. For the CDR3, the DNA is TGCAGCGTTGAAATATATTCACCGGACAGGGAGATCGGCCCCGACCCAGCTTTCTTT. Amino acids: CSVEIYSPDREIGPDPAFF.

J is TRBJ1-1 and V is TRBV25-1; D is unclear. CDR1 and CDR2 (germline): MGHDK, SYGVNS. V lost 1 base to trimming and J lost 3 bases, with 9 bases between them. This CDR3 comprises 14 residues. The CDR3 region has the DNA TGTGCCAGCAGTGAATTTGGGATGGACACTGAAGCTTTCTTT. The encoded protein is CASSEFGMDTEAFF.

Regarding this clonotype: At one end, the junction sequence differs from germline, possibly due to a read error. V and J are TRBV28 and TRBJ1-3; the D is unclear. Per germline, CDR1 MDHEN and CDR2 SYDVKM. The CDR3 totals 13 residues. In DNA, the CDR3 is TGTGGCAGCACCCCTAGGGCTGGAAACACCATATATTTT. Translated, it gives CGSTPRAGNTIYF.

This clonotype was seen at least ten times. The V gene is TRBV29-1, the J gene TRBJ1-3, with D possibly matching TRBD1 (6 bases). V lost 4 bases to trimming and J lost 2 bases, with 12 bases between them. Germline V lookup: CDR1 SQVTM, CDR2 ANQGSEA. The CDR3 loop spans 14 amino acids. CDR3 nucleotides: TGCAGCGTTGCGCCCCGGGGGCCTGGAAACACCATATATTTT. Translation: CSVAPRGPGNTIYF. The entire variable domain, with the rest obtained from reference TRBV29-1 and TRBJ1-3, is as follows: SAVISQKPSRDICQRGTSLTIQCQVDSQVTMMFWYRQQPGQSLTLIATANQGSEATYESGFVIDKFPISRPNLTFSTLTVSNMSPEDSSIYLCSVAPRGPGNTIYFGEGSWLTVV.

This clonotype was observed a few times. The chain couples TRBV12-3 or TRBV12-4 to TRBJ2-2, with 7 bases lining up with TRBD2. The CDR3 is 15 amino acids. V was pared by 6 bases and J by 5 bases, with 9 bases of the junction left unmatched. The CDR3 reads CASSTLGRETGELFF. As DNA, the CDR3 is TGTGCCAGCAGCACACTAGGGCGGGAGACCGGGGAGCTGTTTTTT.

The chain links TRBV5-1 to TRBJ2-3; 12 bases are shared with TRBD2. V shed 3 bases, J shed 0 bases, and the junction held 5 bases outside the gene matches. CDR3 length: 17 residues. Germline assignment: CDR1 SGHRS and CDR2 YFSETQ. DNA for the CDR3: TGCGCCAGCAGCTGGACTAGCGGGAACCCTAGCACAGATACGCAGTATTTT. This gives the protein CASSWTSGNPSTDTQYF.

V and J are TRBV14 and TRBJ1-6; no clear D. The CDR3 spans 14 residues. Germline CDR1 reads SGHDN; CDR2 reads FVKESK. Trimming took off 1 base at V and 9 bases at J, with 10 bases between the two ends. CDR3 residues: CASSQGGTRSPLHF. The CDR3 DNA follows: TGTGCCAGCAGCCAAGGGGGAACCCGTTCACCCCTCCACTTT.

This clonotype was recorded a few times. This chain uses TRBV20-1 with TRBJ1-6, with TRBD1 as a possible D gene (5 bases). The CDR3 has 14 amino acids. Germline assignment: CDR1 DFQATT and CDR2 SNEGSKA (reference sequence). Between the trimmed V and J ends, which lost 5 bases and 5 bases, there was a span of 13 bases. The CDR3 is CSAPPGRNNSPLHF. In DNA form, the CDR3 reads TGCAGTGCTCCTCCGGGACGGAATAATTCACCCCTCCACTTT.

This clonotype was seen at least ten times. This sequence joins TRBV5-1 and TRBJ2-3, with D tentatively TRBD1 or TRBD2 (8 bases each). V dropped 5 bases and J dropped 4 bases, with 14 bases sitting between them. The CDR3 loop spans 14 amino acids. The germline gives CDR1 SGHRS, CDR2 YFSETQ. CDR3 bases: TGCGCCAGCAGACAGGGGGGACTAGCAGATACGCAGTATTTT. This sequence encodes CASRQGGLADTQYF.

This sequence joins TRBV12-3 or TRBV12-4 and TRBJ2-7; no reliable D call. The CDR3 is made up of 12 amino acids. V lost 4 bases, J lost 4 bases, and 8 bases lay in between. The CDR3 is CASSWNSYEQYV. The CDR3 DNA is TGTGCCAGCAGTTGGAATAGTTACGAGCAGTACGTC.

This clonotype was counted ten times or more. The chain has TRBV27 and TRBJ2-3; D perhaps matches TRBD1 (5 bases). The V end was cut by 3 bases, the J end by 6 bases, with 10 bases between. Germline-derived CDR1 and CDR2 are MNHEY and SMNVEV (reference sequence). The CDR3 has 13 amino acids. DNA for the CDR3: TGTGCCAGCAGTTTCACAGGTGGGGATACGCAGTATTTT. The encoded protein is CASSFTGGDTQYF.

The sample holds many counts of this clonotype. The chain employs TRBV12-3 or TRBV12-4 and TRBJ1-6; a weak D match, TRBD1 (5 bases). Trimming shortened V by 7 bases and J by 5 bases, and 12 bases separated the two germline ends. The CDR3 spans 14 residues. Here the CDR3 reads CASTPLGDNSPLHF. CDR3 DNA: TGTGCCAGCACCCCATTAGGGGATAATTCACCCCTCCACTTT.

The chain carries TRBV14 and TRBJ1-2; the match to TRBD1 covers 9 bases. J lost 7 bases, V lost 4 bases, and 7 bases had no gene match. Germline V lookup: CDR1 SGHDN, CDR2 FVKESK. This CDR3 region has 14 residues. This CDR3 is CASSLLRTGAGYTF. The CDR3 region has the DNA TGTGCCAGCAGCCTCCTCCGGACAGGGGCTGGCTACACCTTC.

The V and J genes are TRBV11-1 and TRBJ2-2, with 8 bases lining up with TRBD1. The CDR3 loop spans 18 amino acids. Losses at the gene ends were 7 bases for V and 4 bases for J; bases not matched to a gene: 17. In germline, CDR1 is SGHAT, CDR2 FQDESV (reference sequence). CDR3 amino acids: CASTSAGTGAFRTGELFF. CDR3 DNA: TGTGCCAGCACGTCAGCCGGGACAGGCGCTTTCCGCACCGGGGAGCTGTTTTTT.

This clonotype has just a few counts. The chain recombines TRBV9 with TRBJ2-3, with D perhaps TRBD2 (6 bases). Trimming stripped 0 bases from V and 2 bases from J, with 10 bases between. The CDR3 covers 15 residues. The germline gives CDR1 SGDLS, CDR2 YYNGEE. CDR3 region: CASSVVEGITDTQYF. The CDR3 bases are TGTGCCAGCAGCGTAGTGGAGGGAATCACAGATACGCAGTATTTT.

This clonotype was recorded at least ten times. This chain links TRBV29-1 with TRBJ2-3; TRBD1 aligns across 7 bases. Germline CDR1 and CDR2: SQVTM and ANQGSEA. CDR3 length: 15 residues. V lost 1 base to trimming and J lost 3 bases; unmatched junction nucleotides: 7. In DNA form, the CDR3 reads TGCAGCGTTGAAGGAGCAGGGGGTGGAACAGATACGCAGTATTTT. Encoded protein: CSVEGAGGGTDTQYF.